This T cell receptor beta chain originates from a study of shared clonotypes between healthy human individuals. Whole-study context: Each donor contributed plates that comprised three CD4 naive, three CD4 memory, two CD8 naive and one CD8 memory.

The CDR3 is made up of 11 amino acids. Germline assignment: CDR1 SQVTM and CDR2 ANQGSEA. V shed 4 bases and J shed 4 bases, with 5 bases lying between them. Selected positively for CCR7 and CD45RO-negative, naive CD8 cells excluded terminally differentiated effector memory CD45RA+ cells. This table comes from immunoSEQ multiplex PCR, and its TCRdb copy is limited to in-frame clones, with some not included. The sample yields around 2.1 million clones, more than 85% seen once. The rearrangement uses TRBV29-1 and TRBJ2-1, with D hard to call. This clonotype was sampled from a man between 18 and 29 years old in good health. Some clones in this sample may be carry-over from other donors' samples. Material for sequencing was naive CD8+ T cells from PBMCs. The CDR3 is CSVGLYNEQFF. The DNA of the CDR3 is TGCAGCGTTGGTTTGTACAATGAGCAGTTCTTC.